This T cell receptor beta chain derives from a study of CD8 T cells in ankylosing spondylitis. Findings and limits, study-wide: Characteristic, it appeared, of ankylosing spondylitis blood was a TCR beta motif of several highly homologous variants. Earlier literature documents some of the motif variants in reactive arthritis synovial fluid and blood.

V dropped 1 base and J dropped 3 bases, with 10 bases sitting between them. The CDR3 sequence is 14 residues long. The germline gives CDR1 SGHRS, CDR2 YFSETQ. This clonotype was picked up many times. Its antigen is unidentified. Using its own MiXCR run on the 5' RACE reads, TCRdb lists one record per CDR3 protein. The sample has 55,000 or so distinct CDR3 sequences; less than 8.5% are singletons. Sequenced material: blood, either unsorted or a sorted T cell fraction (not recorded which). The TCR was taken from a female donor with ankylosing spondylitis or in good health (not recorded which). This chain joins TRBV5-1 and TRBJ2-5; TRBD2 is a possible D gene (6 bases). The CDR3 nucleotides are TGCGCCAGCAGCTTGCCCGGGGGTAAAGAGACCCAGTACTTC. This codes for CASSLPGGKETQYF.